The clone carrying this TCR beta chain came up once. No antigen is known for it. The data were obtained in a study of cytomegalovirus exposure and HLA in healthy donors. PCR involved 60 Vbeta and 13 Jbeta primers. Assay: immunoSEQ multiplex PCR; the TCRdb copy retains only in-frame clones and omits some. The repertoire holds about 160,000 clones, 75% seen once, with around 2.6% in the top ten. Study-wide results and limits: What was likely a sequencing artifact was a cluster of highly shared sequence variants.

The germline V gene has CDR1 GTSNPN and CDR2 SVGIG (reference sequence). V lost 1 base and J lost 8, with 8 bases in between. There are 11 residues in the CDR3. The TCR was taken from a female donor in good health and CMV-seronegative. The sequenced sample was PBMCs. This chain connects TRBV30 to TRBJ1-2; no clear D. The CDR3 bases are TGTGCCTGGAGTGCTCGGAGCGGCTACACCTTC. As protein: CAWSARSGYTF.